The 27 T cell receptor beta chains listed next were all sequenced from one sample in a study of cytomegalovirus exposure and HLA in healthy donors. Data came from immunoSEQ multiplex PCR; TCRdb stores just in-frame clones and leaves some out. The profile covers 100,000 to 150,000 clones, with roughly 89% appearing a single time and approximately 1.1% taken by the ten largest. Material: PBMCs. These TCRs come from a woman aged 18-35 years in good health and CMV-seronegative.

The gene calls are TRBV5-8 and TRBJ2-1, with D possibly matching TRBD1 (6 bases). Between the trimmed V and J ends, which lost 3 bases and 4 bases, there was a span of 20 bases. CDR1 SGHTS and CDR2 YDEGEE come from the germline V gene. The CDR3 is 17 amino acids. CDR3 DNA sequence: TGTGCCAGCAGCTCGACCACGACAGGCGGGCGATACAATGAGCAGTTCTTC. Its protein is CASSSTTTGGRYNEQFF.

This clone was observed once. CDR3 coding DNA: TGTGCCAGCAGTTCCAGCCGGGACTCACTGAGGGAGCAGTACGTC. Encoded protein: CASSSSRDSLREQYV. The chain couples TRBV6-5 to TRBJ2-7; the D gene is possibly TRBD2 (6 bases). The CDR3 is 15 amino acids. Trimming cost V 4 bases and J 7 bases, with 20 bases left between them. Germline loops: CDR1 MNHEY, CDR2 SVGAGI.

The J gene is TRBJ2-3, the V gene TRBV18; D not certain. Per the germline V gene, CDR1 is KGHSH and CDR2 is LQKENI. V lost 0 bases, J lost 0 bases, and 7 bases lay in between. The CDR3 loop spans 15 amino acids. In nucleotides, the CDR3 is TGTGCCAGCTCACCACCGTCAGTTAGCACAGATACGCAGTATTTT. Its protein product is CASSPPSVSTDTQYF.

The chain recombines TRBV28 with TRBJ2-1; possible D gene TRBD2, 6 bases. Trimming pared 3 bases from V and 8 bases from J, leaving 20 bases between. Per the germline V gene, CDR1 is MDHEN and CDR2 is SYDVKM. This CDR3 is 16 amino acids long. As DNA, the CDR3 is TGTGCCAGCAGTTTGGAGGGCGGGCCGTTTCATCATGAGCAGTTCTTC. Its protein product is CASSLEGGPFHHEQFF.

The chain links TRBV2 to TRBJ2-1, with D possibly matching TRBD1 (6 bases). CDR1 is SNHLY, CDR2 FYNNEI, per germline. With 8 bases removed from V and 5 bases from J, the gap between germline ends came to 22 bases. The CDR3 contains 16 residues. The CDR3 DNA reads as TGTGCCAGCTCCGACTCCGGGACACGAGGGCACAATGAGCAGTTCTTC. It encodes CASSDSGTRGHNEQFF.

The chain carries TRBV7-2 and TRBJ2-2; D remains ambiguous. Germline values: CDR1 SGHTA, CDR2 FQGNSA. V lost 5 bases and J 1 base, leaving 8 bases between the germline ends. The CDR3 runs 14 residues. This CDR3 reads CASSPSLNTGELFF. CDR3 sequence (DNA): TGTGCCAGCAGCCCTAGTTTGAACACCGGGGAGCTGTTTTTT.

This clone was counted once. The same CDR3 is also encoded by other DNA sequences in this sample. The chain couples TRBV7-8 to TRBJ1-3, with 9 bases aligning to TRBD1. Trimming at V came to 5 bases and at J to 4 bases, leaving 3 bases not matched to a gene. Germline V gives CDR1 SGHVS, CDR2 FQNEAQ. The CDR3 totals 14 residues. Here the CDR3 reads CASSPQGAGNTIYF. DNA of the CDR3: TGTGCCAGCAGCCCACAGGGGGCGGGAAACACCATATATTTT.

The V and J genes are TRBV6-4 and TRBJ1-1, with D uncertain. Germline V CDR1 and CDR2: MRHNA, SNTAGT. This CDR3 has 14 amino acids. Trimming took off 0 bases at V and 2 bases at J, with 7 bases between the two ends. CDR3 in amino acids: CASSDSRQNTEAFF. The CDR3 nucleotides read TGTGCCAGCAGTGACTCGAGGCAAAACACTGAAGCTTTCTTT.

The V call is TRBV4-2, the J call TRBJ1-3, with TRBD1 matching 7 bases. From germline, CDR1 is LGHNA and CDR2 YNFKEQ. V lost 4 bases and J lost 0; bases outside the gene matches: 15. The CDR3 runs 19 residues. The CDR3 spells CASSPLNPGQRSSGNTIYF. The CDR3 DNA reads TGTGCCAGCAGCCCCTTGAATCCGGGACAGCGAAGCTCTGGAAACACCATATATTTT.

The chain recombines TRBV18 with TRBJ1-2, with D unresolved. This CDR3 has 16 residues. The ends were cut back, 3 bases at V and 0 bases at J, with 14 bases in the middle. Germline CDR1 and CDR2: KGHSH and LQKENI. In DNA, the CDR3 is TGTGCCAGCTCACCCTCCCTGACGGAGGCTAACTATGGCTACACCTTC. This codes for CASSPSLTEANYGYTF. Using reference TRBV18 and TRBJ1-2 for the parts outside the CDR3, the full variable domain is NAGVMQNPRHLVRRRGQEARLRCSPMKGHSHVYWYRQLPEEGLKFMVYLQKENIIDESGMPKERFSAEFPKEGPSILRIQQVVRGDSAAYFCASSPSLTEANYGYTFGSGTRLTVV.

This clone was observed once. The chain links TRBV5-6 to TRBJ1-1; the D is unclear. The V gene lost 3 bases and the J gene lost 3 bases, with 9 bases spanning the gap. This CDR3 spans 13 amino acids. The germline CDR1 and CDR2 sequences are SGHDT and YYEEEE. The CDR3 sequence: CASSSLSDTEAFF. The CDR3 bases are TGTGCCAGCAGCTCTCTTTCGGACACTGAAGCTTTCTTT.

The genes are TRBV28 and TRBJ1-6; D gene ambiguous. The CDR3 is made up of 18 amino acids. The germline V and J ends were trimmed by 1 base and 7 bases, with 20 bases remaining between them. Germline-derived CDR1 and CDR2 are MDHEN and SYDVKM. CDR3 nucleotide sequence: TGTGCCAGCAGTTTATCTTATCGGGAAGCCCGACTAAATTCACCCCTCCACTTT. It translates to CASSLSYREARLNSPLHF.

This sequence joins TRBV27 and TRBJ1-4; D might be TRBD1 (5 bases). Trimming left V 5 bases short and J 3 bases short, with 19 bases between. Looked up from germline, CDR1 is MNHEY and CDR2 is SMNVEV (reference sequence). This CDR3 has 17 residues. For the CDR3, the DNA is TGTGCCAGCAGTCCCTGGGGAGGCGGGACCTCTAATGAAAAACTGTTTTTT. This sequence encodes CASSPWGGGTSNEKLFF.

This chain links TRBV28 with TRBJ1-2; D is undetermined. Germline V gene lookup returns CDR1 MDHEN and CDR2 SYDVKM. This CDR3 has 16 amino acids. V dropped 3 bases and J dropped 4 bases, with 18 bases sitting between them. The CDR3 here is CASSLHRRPITYGYTF. CDR3 sequence (DNA): TGTGCCAGCAGTTTGCACCGGCGGCCGATTACCTATGGCTACACCTTC.

The gene calls are TRBV23-1 and TRBJ2-7, with TRBD1 matching 9 bases. TRBV23-1 counts as an open reading frame of uncertain function. Germline trimming cut 0 bases from V and 5 bases from J; bases unmatched to any gene: 11. This CDR3 is built from 17 residues. CDR3 sequence: CASSQSPYRDRVNEQYF. CDR3 DNA sequence: TGCGCCAGCAGTCAATCCCCTTACCGGGACAGGGTCAACGAGCAGTACTTC.

The chain employs TRBV29-1 and TRBJ2-1; 9 nucleotides agree with TRBD2. J lost 4 bases, V lost 1 base, and 11 bases had no gene match. The CDR3 is made up of 17 amino acids. Germline CDR1 reads SQVTM; CDR2 reads ANQGSEA. CDR3 protein: CSVEGAMERGVYNEQFF. Written as DNA, the CDR3 is TGCAGCGTTGAAGGGGCAATGGAGCGGGGGGTATACAATGAGCAGTTCTTC.

This chain links TRBV4-3 with TRBJ2-1; D call uncertain. CDR1 is LGHNA and CDR2 is YSLEER in the germline V gene. Trimming left V 1 base short and J 8 bases short, with 3 bases between. The CDR3 length is 11 residues. CDR3 residues: CASSQGDEQFF. Here the CDR3 DNA reads TGCGCCAGCAGCCAAGGAGATGAGCAGTTCTTC.

The rearrangement links TRBV9 to TRBJ2-1; D might be TRBD2 (6 bases). Trimming removed 3 bases at V and 4 bases at J, with 11 bases between. This CDR3 contains 14 residues. The germline gives CDR1 SGDLS, CDR2 YYNGEE. The CDR3 reads CASSAGTAYNEQFF. In DNA form, the CDR3 reads TGTGCCAGCAGCGCCGGGACTGCGTACAATGAGCAGTTCTTC. Full variable domain (outside the CDR3, taken from reference TRBV9 and TRBJ2-1): DSGVTQTPKHLITATGQRVTLRCSPRSGDLSVYWYQQSLDQGLQFLIQYYNGEERAKGNILERFSAQQFPDLHSELNLSSLELGDSALYFCASSAGTAYNEQFFGPGTRLTVL.

CDR3 amino acids: CASSLPGNIQYF. As DNA, the CDR3 is TGTGCCAGCAGCTTGCCGGGGAACATTCAGTACTTC. V is TRBV7-9 and J is TRBJ2-4, with D perhaps matching TRBD2 (5 bases). The CDR3 length is 12 residues. Germline V gene sequence: CDR1 SEHNR, CDR2 FQNEAQ (reference sequence). V dropped 3 bases and J dropped 7 bases, with 7 bases sitting between them.

As to this clone: The junction differs from germline at one of its ends, possibly a read error. The genes are TRBV5-4 and TRBJ1-1; 7 nucleotides match TRBD1. CDR3 length: 14 amino acids. Germline CDR1 SGHNT, CDR2 YYREEE (reference sequence). The CDR3 loop reads CASTPDRENPEAFF. DNA for the CDR3: TGTGCCAGCACCCCTGACAGGGAGAACCCTGAAGCTTTCTTT. Full variable domain (missing parts from reference TRBV5-4 and TRBJ1-1): ETGVTQSPTHLIKTRGQQVTLRCSSQSGHNTVSWYQQALGQGPQFIFQYYREEENGRGNFPPRFSGLQFPNYSSELNVNALELDDSALYLCASTPDRENPEAFFGQGTRLTVV.

The J gene is TRBJ2-3, the V gene TRBV2; D possibly corresponds to TRBD2 (6 bases). The V gene's germline CDR1 is SNHLY and CDR2 FYNNEI. The CDR3 runs to 13 residues. Trimming shortened V by 8 bases and J by 4 bases, and 13 bases separated the two germline ends. The CDR3 sequence is CASCYGGSDTQYF. CDR3 coding DNA: TGTGCCAGCTGCTACGGGGGTTCAGATACGCAGTATTTT. The full variable domain, rest sourced from reference TRBV2 and TRBJ2-3, is EPEVTQTPSHQVTQMGQEVILRCVPISNHLYFYWYRQILGQKVEFLVSFYNNEISEKSEIFDDQFSVERPDGSNFTLKIRSTKLEDSAMYFCASCYGGSDTQYFGPGTRLTVL.

The CDR3 DNA sequence: TGTGCCAGTGTAGACAGGGGAAACACTGAAGCTTTCTTT. It translates to CASVDRGNTEAFF. The rearrangement links TRBV19 to TRBJ1-1; 8 positions match TRBD1. This CDR3 region has 13 residues. The germline CDR1 and CDR2 sequences are LNHDA and SQIVND (reference sequence). Trimming at V came to 8 bases and at J to 2 bases, leaving 4 bases not matched to a gene.

V is TRBV5-4 and J is TRBJ1-6, with D unclear. Germline V CDR1 and CDR2: SGHNT, YYREEE (reference sequence). Trimming left V 4 bases short and J 7 bases short, with 15 bases between. The CDR3 consists of 15 residues. The CDR3 here is CASSGAAEWNSPLHF. The CDR3 DNA reads TGTGCCAGCAGCGGAGCGGCTGAGTGGAATTCACCCCTCCACTTT.

The chain links TRBV7-9 to TRBJ1-5; D perhaps matches TRBD1 (6 bases). Germline CDR1 is SEHNR and CDR2 is FQNEAQ (reference sequence). This CDR3 has 12 residues. With 1 base removed from V and 12 bases from J, the gap between germline ends came to 10 bases. CDR3 coding DNA: TGTGCCAGCAGCTTAGAGACAGGAATCCAGCATTTT. Its protein product is CASSLETGIQHF.

This chain uses TRBV28 with TRBJ1-2; 7 bases map to TRBD1. CDR3 length equals 12 residues. V gave up 4 bases and J gave up 7 bases; unmatched junction bases: 3. Germline-derived CDR1 and CDR2 are MDHEN and SYDVKM. The CDR3 sequence: CASSSQGFGYTF. DNA of the CDR3: TGTGCCAGCAGTTCACAGGGGTTTGGCTACACCTTC.

The rearrangement joins TRBV5-1 to TRBJ1-2; 7 bases are a match to TRBD1. V was clipped by 0 bases and J by 11 bases; unmatched bases: 4. The length of the CDR3 is 12 residues. Germline V gene lookup returns CDR1 SGHRS and CDR2 YFSETQ. The CDR3 region is CASSLADREYTF. CDR3 coding DNA: TGCGCCAGCAGCTTGGCCGACAGGGAGTACACCTTC.

J is TRBJ1-5 and V is TRBV7-2, with D possibly TRBD1 on 6 matching bases. Deletions cut 2 bases from V and 7 bases from J, with 15 bases between. Germline CDR1 is SGHTA and CDR2 is FQGNSA. The CDR3 totals 15 residues. CDR3 sequence (DNA): TGTGCCAGCAGCTTATTGGGACAATCGGTACAGCCCCAGCATTTT. It translates to CASSLLGQSVQPQHF.